Below, one TCR beta chain is given with its context. The antigen is undetermined. The data are from a study of vaccination and CD4 T cells after COVID-19. Study-wide background: Overlapping SARS-CoV-2, HCoV-NL63, HCoV-OC43 and HCoV-229E spike peptides stimulated the cells.

The time point denotes: late sampling 161 to 241 days after vaccination in a few convalescent patients. Regarding treatment: 10-day PBMC culture with coronavirus spike peptide pools or control peptides (ViraFEST assay). Via ViraFEST, peptide pools expanded antigen-specific T cells before TCR sequencing. The authors cultured around 2.1 million PBMCs per well with around 10 IU/ml IL-2 and roughly 9.3 ug/ml peptide pools. Trimming shortened V by 4 bases and J by 0 bases, and 16 bases separated the two germline ends. Germline V CDR1 and CDR2: MNHEY, SVGAGI. CDR3 length equals 16 residues. Researchers used the Oncomine TCR Beta short-read assay to sequence DNA from cultured CD4+ T cells. TCRdb analysed the PCR reads with MiXCR anew, one entry per CDR3 protein. The data show 17,000 or so distinct CDR3 sequences, over 40% seen once.

The chain recombines TRBV6-5 with TRBJ2-7, with D maybe TRBD2 (6 bases). Sample: CD4+ T cells from blood, cultured in vitro, taken about 7 months after SARS-CoV-2 vaccination. This TCR was sampled from a human donor who had recovered from COVID-19. The CDR3 is CASSSYRGLSSYEQYF. CDR3 bases: TGTGCCAGCAGTTCTTATCGGGGGTTGAGCTCCTACGAGCAGTACTTC.